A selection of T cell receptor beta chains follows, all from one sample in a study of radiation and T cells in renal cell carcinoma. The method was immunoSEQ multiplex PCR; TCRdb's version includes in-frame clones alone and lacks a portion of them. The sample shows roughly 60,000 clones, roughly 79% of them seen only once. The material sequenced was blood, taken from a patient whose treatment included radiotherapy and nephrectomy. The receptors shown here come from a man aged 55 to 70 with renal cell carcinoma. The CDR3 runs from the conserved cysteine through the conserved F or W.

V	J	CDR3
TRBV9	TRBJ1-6	CASSEGSTKGSPLHF
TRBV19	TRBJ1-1	CASSPAGFVAFF
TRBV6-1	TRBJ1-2	CASSGWGRSSGYTF
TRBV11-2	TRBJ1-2	CASSSRMTGSNYGYTF
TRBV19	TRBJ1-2	CASSTRRGYTF
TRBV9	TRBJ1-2	CASSVSPTGVGYTF
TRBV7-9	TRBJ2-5	CASSLGIGETQYF
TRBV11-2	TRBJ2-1	CASRGLAGPQSSYNEQFF
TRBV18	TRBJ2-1	CASSPPGLVGDEQFF
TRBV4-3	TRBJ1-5	CASSQDRTGYQPQHF
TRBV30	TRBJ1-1	CAWRRTGDDTEAFF
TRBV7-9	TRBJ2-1	CASSLGTSGYNEQFF
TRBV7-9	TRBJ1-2	CASSRSWTTNMGYGYTF
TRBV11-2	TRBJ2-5	CASSKERETQYF
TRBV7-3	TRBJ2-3	CASSSIAGGGDTQYF
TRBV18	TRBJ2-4	CASSPALQGKGKNIQYF
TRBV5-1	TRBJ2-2	CASTLDLRTGELFF
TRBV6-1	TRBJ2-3	CASSEATGRADTQYF